Sequencing of this T cell receptor beta chain was carried out in a study of T cell repertoires in cytomegalovirus infection. TCRdb reprocessed the reads with MiXCR, giving one entry per CDR3 protein. Among 150,000 to 200,000 distinct CDR3 sequences listed, less than 9.5% were seen once. J gave up 1 base and V 2 bases, and 4 bases lay outside the gene matches. Germline values: CDR1 SNHLY, CDR2 FYNNEI. CDR3 length equals 16 residues. The TCR was taken from a human donor in good health (CMV status not recorded). Some clones in this sample may be carry-over from other donors' samples. Sequenced material: PBMCs. This sequence joins TRBV2 and TRBJ2-1; 8 bases agree with TRBD2. CDR3 bases: TGTGCCAGCAGTGAACTGAGCGGGGGTTCCTACAATGAGCAGTTCTTC. Translation gives CASSELSGGSYNEQFF.